A selection of T cell receptor beta chains follows, all from one sample in a study of blood T cell repertoires in COVID-19. The method was immunoSEQ multiplex PCR; TCRdb's version includes in-frame clones alone and lacks a portion of them. The table includes around 150,000 clones, about 87% detected once. Material for sequencing was peripheral blood. These receptors originate from a man aged 50 to 59 with active COVID-19. The CDR3 runs from the conserved cysteine through the conserved F or W. A D gene is named only where the DNA matches it firmly. Clone size is stated in some rows and not others, as once, few, many or a class when expanded.

abundance	v_gene	j_gene	d_gene	CDR3aa	CDR3nt
once	TRBV7-9	TRBJ1-2	TRBD1	CASSPRQGREEGYTF	TGTGCCAGCAGTCCCAGACAGGGGAGAGAAGAAGGCTACACCTTC
NA	TRBV11-3	TRBJ2-1	NA	CASSQGQVYNEQFF	TGTGCCAGCAGCCAGGGCCAGGTCTACAATGAGCAGTTCTTC
NA	TRBV3-1/TRBV3-2	TRBJ1-3	TRBD1	CASSQPTGVRNTIYF	TGTGCCAGCAGCCAGCCGACAGGGGTCCGGAACACCATATATTTT
NA	TRBV7-2	TRBJ1-2	TRBD1	CASSSLTITGGKGYTF	TGTGCCAGCAGCTCCCTAACCATCACAGGGGGCAAGGGCTACACCTTC
once	TRBV6-5	TRBJ2-3	NA	CAGSYSRQRTDTQYF	TGTGCCGGCAGTTACTCGCGCCAACGCACAGATACGCAGTATTTT
few	TRBV7-9	TRBJ1-1	NA	CASSLAFSPNTEAFF	TGTGCCAGCAGCTTAGCATTCAGTCCGAACACTGAAGCTTTCTTT
NA	TRBV5-4	TRBJ1-3	NA	CASSLGLSPSGNTIYF	TGTGCCAGCAGCTTGGGGCTTTCACCCTCTGGAAACACCATATATTTT
NA	TRBV25-1	TRBJ1-6	NA	CASSDGGGWNSPLHF	TGTGCCAGCAGTGATGGCGGGGGATGGAATTCACCCCTCCACTTT
NA	TRBV6-2/TRBV6-3	TRBJ1-2	NA	CASSYPLSGYGYTF	TGTGCCAGCAGTTACCCCCTATCGGGATATGGCTACACCTTC
NA	TRBV6-5	TRBJ1-3	NA	CASSYGQSYSGNTIYF	TGTGCCAGCAGTTACGGCCAGTCATACTCTGGAAACACCATATATTTT
NA	TRBV5-4	TRBJ2-3	NA	CASSSGVTQYF	TGTGCCAGCAGCTCGGGGGTTACGCAGTATTTT
once	TRBV7-9	TRBJ2-3	NA	CASSTSGTDTQYF	TGTGCCAGCAGCACGTCCGGGACAGATACGCAGTATTTT
NA	TRBV7-2	TRBJ2-5	TRBD2	CASSLVGGTIEETQYF	TGTGCCAGCAGCTTAGTGGGGGGGACTATCGAAGAGACCCAGTACTTC
NA	TRBV19	TRBJ1-5	TRBD1	CASSIQGAGDWRQPQHF	TGTGCCAGTAGTATCCAGGGGGCGGGAGATTGGCGTCAGCCCCAGCATTTT
NA	TRBV12-3/TRBV12-4	TRBJ1-2	NA	CASRPGSLYGYTF	TGTGCCAGCAGACCGGGATCCCTTTATGGCTACACCTTC
NA	TRBV6-6	TRBJ2-7	NA	CASSPYQGNEQYF	TGTGCCAGCAGTCCTTACCAGGGGAACGAGCAGTACTTC
NA	TRBV7-2	TRBJ1-1	TRBD1	CASSLEGTGTEAFF	TGTGCCAGCAGCCTGGAGGGGACAGGCACTGAAGCTTTCTTT
NA	TRBV10-3	TRBJ2-3	NA	CAIRKGTGTDTQYF	TGTGCCATCAGGAAAGGGACTGGCACAGATACGCAGTATTTT
NA	TRBV2	TRBJ2-7	NA	CASSDLLTSYEQYF	TGTGCCAGCAGTGATCTTCTAACGAGCTACGAGCAGTACTTC
NA	TRBV11-2	TRBJ2-3	NA	CASSLDSRTDTQYF	TGTGCCAGCAGCTTAGATAGCCGCACAGATACGCAGTATTTT
once	TRBV3-1/TRBV3-2	TRBJ1-1	NA	CASSPLAAPLNTEAFF	TGTGCCAGCAGCCCCCTCGCTGCCCCCCTAAACACTGAAGCTTTCTTT
once	TRBV6-5	TRBJ2-5	NA	CASTEETQYF	TGTGCCAGCACGGAAGAGACCCAGTACTTC
NA	TRBV7-2	TRBJ2-5	NA	CASSTTVLETQYF	TGTGCCAGCAGCACGACAGTTTTAGAGACCCAGTACTTC